The clone carrying this T cell receptor beta chain appeared a few times. The sample originates from a study of T cell changes during pregnancy in multiple sclerosis. Some clones are missing from TCRdb's copy, which holds only in-frame ones; the method was immunoSEQ multiplex PCR. The sample has approximately 74,000 clones; about 85% are singletons. Germline V CDR1 and CDR2: SEHNR, FQNEAQ (reference sequence). Unmatched junction bases numbered 2, after V lost 5 bases and J lost 2 bases. This CDR3 is 14 amino acids long. This TCR was recovered from a female donor with multiple sclerosis, enrolled in a pregnancy study. The sample here was peripheral blood, taken before pregnancy. The chain recombines TRBV7-9 with TRBJ2-7; 11 bases match TRBD1. CDR3 nucleotides: TGTGCCAGCAGCCCGGGACAGGGGGCCTACGAGCAGTACTTC. Amino acid sequence: CASSPGQGAYEQYF.